The subject of this entry is one TCR beta chain. Antigen: not known. Second doses were pooled across both intervals (about 4 or about 12 weeks). The data derive from a study of T cell responses to AZD1222 COVID-19 vaccine. Study findings and constraints: Spike-specific TCR depth and breadth grew after two AZD1222 doses. Of the AZD1222 recipients, only six or seven were seropositive at baseline.

The data were produced by immunoSEQ multiplex PCR, yet TCRdb's version contains in-frame clones alone and is incomplete. Of under 90,000 clones listed, 80% to 90% were seen once; the top ten hold 1.3%. The input for sequencing was peripheral blood, taken 28 days after the second AZD1222 dose. The TCR sequence derives from an adult who received the AZD1222 COVID-19 vaccine.

CDR3 bases: TGCGCCAGCAGCCAAGACAGGGTAAGAAATACTGAAGCTTTCTTT. It translates to CASSQDRVRNTEAFF. The rearrangement links TRBV4-3 to TRBJ1-1; the D gene is possibly TRBD1 (5 bases). CDR1 is LGHNA, CDR2 YSLEER, per germline. The CDR3 loop spans 15 amino acids. Trimming shortened V by 0 bases and J by 5 bases, and 13 bases separated the two germline ends.